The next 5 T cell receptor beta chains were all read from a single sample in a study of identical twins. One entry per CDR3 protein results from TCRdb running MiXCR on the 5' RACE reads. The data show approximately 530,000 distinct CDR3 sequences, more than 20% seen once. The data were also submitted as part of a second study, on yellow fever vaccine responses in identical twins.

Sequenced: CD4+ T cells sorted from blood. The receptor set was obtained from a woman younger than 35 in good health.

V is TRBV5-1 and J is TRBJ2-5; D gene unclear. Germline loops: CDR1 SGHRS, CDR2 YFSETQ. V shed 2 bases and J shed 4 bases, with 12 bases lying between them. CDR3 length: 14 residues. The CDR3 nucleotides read TGCGCCAGCAGCTTAGGGTGGGCGACAGAGACCCAGTACTTC. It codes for CASSLGWATETQYF. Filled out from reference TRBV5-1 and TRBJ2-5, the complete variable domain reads KAGVTQTPRYLIKTRGQQVTLSCSPISGHRSVSWYQQTPGQGLQFLFEYFSETQRNKGNFPGRFSGRQFSNSRSEMNVSTLELGDSALYLCASSLGWATETQYFGPGTRLLVL.

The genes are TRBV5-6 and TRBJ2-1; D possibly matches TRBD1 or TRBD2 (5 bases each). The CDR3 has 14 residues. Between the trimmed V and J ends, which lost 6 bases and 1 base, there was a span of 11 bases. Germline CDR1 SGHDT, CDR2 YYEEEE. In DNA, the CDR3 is TGTGCCAGCAACGGGGACCTGTCCTACAATGAGCAGTTCTTC. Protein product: CASNGDLSYNEQFF.

This CDR3 is CSATNKGGAFF. The DNA of the CDR3 is TGCAGTGCGACAAACAAGGGTGGTGCTTTCTTT. J is TRBJ1-1 and V is TRBV20-1; D gene uncertain. The V gene lost 6 bases and the J gene lost 11 bases, with 16 bases spanning the gap. Germline V gene data show CDR1 as DFQATT and CDR2 as SNEGSKA (reference sequence). The length of the CDR3 is 11 residues.

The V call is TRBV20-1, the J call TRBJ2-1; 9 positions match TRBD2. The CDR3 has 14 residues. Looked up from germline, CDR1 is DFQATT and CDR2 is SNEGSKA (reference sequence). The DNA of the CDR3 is TGCAGCCAAGCCCCGGCGGGAGGGTACAATGAGCAGTTCTTC. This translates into CSQAPAGGYNEQFF.

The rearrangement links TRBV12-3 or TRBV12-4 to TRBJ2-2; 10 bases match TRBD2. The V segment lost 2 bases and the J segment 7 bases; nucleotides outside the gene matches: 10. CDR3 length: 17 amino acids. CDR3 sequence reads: CASSLRVGLAVIGELFF. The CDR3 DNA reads TGTGCCAGCAGTTTACGGGTCGGACTAGCGGTGATCGGGGAGCTGTTTTTT.